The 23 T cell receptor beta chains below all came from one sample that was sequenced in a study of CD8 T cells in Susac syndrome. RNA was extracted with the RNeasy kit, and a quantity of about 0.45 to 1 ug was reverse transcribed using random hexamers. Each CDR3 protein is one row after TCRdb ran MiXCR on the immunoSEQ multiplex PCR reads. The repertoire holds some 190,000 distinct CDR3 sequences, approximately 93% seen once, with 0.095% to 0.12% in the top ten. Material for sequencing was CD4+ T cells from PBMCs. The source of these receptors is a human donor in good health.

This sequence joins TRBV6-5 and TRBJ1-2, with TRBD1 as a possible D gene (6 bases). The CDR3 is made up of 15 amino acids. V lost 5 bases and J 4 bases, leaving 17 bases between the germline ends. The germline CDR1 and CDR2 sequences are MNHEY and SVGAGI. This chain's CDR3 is CASSPIVGGAYGYTF. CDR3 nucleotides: TGTGCCAGCAGTCCTATTGTGGGGGGCGCCTATGGCTACACCTTC.

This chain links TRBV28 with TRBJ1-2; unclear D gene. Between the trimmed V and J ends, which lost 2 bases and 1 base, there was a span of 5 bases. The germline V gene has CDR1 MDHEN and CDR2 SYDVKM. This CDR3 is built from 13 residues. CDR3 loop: CASSLNSNYGYTF. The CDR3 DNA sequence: TGTGCCAGCAGTTTAAACAGTAACTATGGCTACACCTTC.

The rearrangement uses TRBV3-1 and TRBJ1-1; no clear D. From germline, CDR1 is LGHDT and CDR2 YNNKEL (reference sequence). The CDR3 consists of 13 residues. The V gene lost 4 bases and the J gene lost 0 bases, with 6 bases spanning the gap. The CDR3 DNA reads TGTGCCAGCAGCCCGAAGGTGAACACTGAAGCTTTCTTT. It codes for CASSPKVNTEAFF.

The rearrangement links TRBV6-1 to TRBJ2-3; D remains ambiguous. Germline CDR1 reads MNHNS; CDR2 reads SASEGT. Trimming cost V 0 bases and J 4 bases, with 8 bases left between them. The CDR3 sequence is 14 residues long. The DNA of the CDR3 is TGTGCCAGCAGTGAAGCAGTAAGAGCAGATACGCAGTATTTT. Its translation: CASSEAVRADTQYF.

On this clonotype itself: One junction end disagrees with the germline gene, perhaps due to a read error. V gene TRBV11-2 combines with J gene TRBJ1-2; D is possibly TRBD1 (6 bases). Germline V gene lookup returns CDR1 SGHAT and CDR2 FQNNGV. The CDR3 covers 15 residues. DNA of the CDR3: TGTGCCAGCAGCTTAAATCCGCAGGGGCACTATGGCCACACCTTC. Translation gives CASSLNPQGHYGHTF.

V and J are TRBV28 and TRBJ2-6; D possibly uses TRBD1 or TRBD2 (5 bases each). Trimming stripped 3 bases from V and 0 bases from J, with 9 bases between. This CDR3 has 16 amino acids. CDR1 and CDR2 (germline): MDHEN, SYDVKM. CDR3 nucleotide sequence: TGTGCCAGCAGTTTGGGACCGAGCTCTGGGGCCAACGTCCTGACTTTC. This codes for CASSLGPSSGANVLTF.

The CDR3 sequence: CASSQDRTGGKNTQYF. Here the CDR3 DNA reads TGTGCCAGCAGCCAAGATAGGACGGGGGGCAAAAATACGCAGTATTTT. The V gene is TRBV4-2, the J gene TRBJ2-3, with D perhaps TRBD2 (7 bases). The V gene lost 0 bases and the J gene lost 7 bases, with 17 bases spanning the gap. This CDR3 region has 16 residues. The germline V gene encodes CDR1 LGHNA and CDR2 YNFKEQ.

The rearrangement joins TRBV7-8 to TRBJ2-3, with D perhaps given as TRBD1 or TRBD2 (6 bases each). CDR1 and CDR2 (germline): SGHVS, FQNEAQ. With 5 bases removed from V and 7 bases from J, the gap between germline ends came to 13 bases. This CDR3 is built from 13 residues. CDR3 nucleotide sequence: TGTGCCAGCAGCGGGCCGGGGGCCAATACGCAGTATTTT. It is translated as CASSGPGANTQYF.

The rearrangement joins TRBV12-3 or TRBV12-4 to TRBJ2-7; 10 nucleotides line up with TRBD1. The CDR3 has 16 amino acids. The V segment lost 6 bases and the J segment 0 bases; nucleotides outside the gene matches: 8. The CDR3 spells CASSPGQGFSSYEQYV. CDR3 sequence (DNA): TGTGCCAGCAGCCCGGGACAGGGGTTCTCCTCCTACGAGCAGTACGTC.

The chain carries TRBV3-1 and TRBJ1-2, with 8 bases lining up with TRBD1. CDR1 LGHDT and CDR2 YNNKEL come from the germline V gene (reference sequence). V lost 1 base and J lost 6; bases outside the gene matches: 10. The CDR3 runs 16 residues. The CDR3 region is CASSQGLLDRVNGYTF. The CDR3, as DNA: TGTGCCAGCAGCCAAGGCTTGTTGGACAGGGTTAATGGCTACACCTTC.

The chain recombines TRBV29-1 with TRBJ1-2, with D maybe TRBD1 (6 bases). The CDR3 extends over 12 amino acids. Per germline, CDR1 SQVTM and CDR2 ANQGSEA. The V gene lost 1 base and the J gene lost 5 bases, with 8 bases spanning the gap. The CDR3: CSVEGTAYGYTF. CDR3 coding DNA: TGCAGCGTTGAAGGGACAGCGTATGGCTACACCTTC. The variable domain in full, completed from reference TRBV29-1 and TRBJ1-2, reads SAVISQKPSRDICQRGTSLTIQCQVDSQVTMMFWYRQQPGQSLTLIATANQGSEATYESGFVIDKFPISRPNLTFSTLTVSNMSPEDSSIYLCSVEGTAYGYTFGSGTRLTVV.

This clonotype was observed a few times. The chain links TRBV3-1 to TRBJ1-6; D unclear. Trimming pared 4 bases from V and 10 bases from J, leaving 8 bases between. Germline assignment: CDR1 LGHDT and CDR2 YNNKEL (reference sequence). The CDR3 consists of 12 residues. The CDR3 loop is CASSPPGSPLHF. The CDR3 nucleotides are TGTGCCAGCAGCCCCCCCGGATCACCCCTCCACTTT.

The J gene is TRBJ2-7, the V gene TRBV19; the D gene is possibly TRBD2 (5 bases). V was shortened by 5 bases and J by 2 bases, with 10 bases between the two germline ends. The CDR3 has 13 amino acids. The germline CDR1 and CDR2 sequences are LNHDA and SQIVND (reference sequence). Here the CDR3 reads CASSVGLTYEQYV. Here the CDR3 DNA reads TGTGCCAGTAGTGTAGGACTCACCTACGAGCAGTACGTC.

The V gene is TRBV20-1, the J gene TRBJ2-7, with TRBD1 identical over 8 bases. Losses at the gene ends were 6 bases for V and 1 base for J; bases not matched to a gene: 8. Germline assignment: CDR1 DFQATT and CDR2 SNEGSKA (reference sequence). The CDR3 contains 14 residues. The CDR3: CSALLRTGSYEQYF. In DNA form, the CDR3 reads TGCAGTGCCCTGCTACGGACAGGGTCCTACGAGCAGTACTTC.

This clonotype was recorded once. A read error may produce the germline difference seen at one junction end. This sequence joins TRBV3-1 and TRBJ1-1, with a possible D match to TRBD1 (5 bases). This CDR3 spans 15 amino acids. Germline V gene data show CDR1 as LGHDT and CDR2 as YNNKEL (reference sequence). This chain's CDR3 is CASSQVGDPNAEAFF. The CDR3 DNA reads TGTGCCAGCAGCCAAGTGGGGGACCCGAACGCTGAAGCTTTCTTT.

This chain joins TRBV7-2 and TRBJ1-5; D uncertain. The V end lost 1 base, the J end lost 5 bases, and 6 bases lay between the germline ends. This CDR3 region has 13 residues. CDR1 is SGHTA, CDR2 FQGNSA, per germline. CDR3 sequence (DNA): TGTGCCAGCAGCTTAGTGTGGGATCAGCCCCAGCATTTT. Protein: CASSLVWDQPQHF.

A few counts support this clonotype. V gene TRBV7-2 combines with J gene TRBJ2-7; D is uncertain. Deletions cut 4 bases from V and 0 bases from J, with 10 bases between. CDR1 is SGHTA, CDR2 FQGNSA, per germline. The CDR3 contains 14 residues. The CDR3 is CASSSNVVSYEQYF. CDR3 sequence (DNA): TGTGCCAGCAGCTCCAATGTAGTCTCCTACGAGCAGTACTTC. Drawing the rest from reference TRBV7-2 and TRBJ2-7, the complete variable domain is GAGVSQSPSNKVTEKGKDVELRCDPISGHTALYWYRQSLGQGLEFLIYFQGNSAPDKSGLPSDRFSAERTGGSVSTLTIQRTQQEDSAVYLCASSSNVVSYEQYFGPGTRLTVT.

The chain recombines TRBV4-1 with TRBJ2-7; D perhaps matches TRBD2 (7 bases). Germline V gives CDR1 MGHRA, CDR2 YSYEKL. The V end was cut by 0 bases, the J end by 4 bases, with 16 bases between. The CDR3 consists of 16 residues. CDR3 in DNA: TGCGCCAGCAGCCAAGACTGGCAGGGGACTACTTACGAGCAGTACTTC. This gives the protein CASSQDWQGTTYEQYF.

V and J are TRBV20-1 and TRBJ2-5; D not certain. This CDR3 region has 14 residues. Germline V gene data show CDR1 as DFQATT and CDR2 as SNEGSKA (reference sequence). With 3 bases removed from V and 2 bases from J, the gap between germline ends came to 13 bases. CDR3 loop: CSASPGSSQETQYF. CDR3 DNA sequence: TGCAGTGCTAGTCCAGGCAGCAGTCAAGAGACCCAGTACTTC.

The CDR3 DNA reads TGCGCCAGCAGCTCAGGACAGGGAGGGCGGCGAGAGACCCAGTACTTC. Amino acid sequence: CASSSGQGGRRETQYF. The genes are TRBV5-1 and TRBJ2-5, with a tentative D call TRBD1 (8 bases). V shed 3 bases and J shed 4 bases, with 19 bases lying between them. CDR1 SGHRS and CDR2 YFSETQ come from the germline V gene. There are 16 residues in the CDR3. Filled out from reference TRBV5-1 and TRBJ2-5, the complete variable domain reads KAGVTQTPRYLIKTRGQQVTLSCSPISGHRSVSWYQQTPGQGLQFLFEYFSETQRNKGNFPGRFSGRQFSNSRSEMNVSTLELGDSALYLCASSSGQGGRRETQYFGPGTRLLVL.

This chain's CDR3 is CASSQSGIYTDTQYF. The CDR3 coding sequence is TGTGCCAGCAGCCAATCCGGCATATACACAGATACGCAGTATTTT. This chain links TRBV16 with TRBJ2-3; D gene uncertain. This CDR3 has 15 amino acids. CDR1 KGHSY and CDR2 FQNENV come from the germline V gene. V shed 0 bases and J shed 2 bases, with 9 bases lying between them.

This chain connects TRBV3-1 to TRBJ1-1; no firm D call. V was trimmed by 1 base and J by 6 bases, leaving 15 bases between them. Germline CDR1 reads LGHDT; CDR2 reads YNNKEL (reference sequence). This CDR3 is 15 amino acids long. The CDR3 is CASSQGRYQGSEAFF. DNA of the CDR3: TGTGCCAGCAGCCAAGGTCGTTACCAAGGGTCTGAAGCTTTCTTT.

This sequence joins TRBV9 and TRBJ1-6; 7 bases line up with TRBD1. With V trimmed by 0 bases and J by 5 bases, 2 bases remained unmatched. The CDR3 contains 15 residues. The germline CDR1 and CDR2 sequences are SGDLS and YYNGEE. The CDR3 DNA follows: TGTGCCAGCAGCGTAGAACAGGGGAATAATTCACCCCTCCACTTT. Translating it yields CASSVEQGNNSPLHF.